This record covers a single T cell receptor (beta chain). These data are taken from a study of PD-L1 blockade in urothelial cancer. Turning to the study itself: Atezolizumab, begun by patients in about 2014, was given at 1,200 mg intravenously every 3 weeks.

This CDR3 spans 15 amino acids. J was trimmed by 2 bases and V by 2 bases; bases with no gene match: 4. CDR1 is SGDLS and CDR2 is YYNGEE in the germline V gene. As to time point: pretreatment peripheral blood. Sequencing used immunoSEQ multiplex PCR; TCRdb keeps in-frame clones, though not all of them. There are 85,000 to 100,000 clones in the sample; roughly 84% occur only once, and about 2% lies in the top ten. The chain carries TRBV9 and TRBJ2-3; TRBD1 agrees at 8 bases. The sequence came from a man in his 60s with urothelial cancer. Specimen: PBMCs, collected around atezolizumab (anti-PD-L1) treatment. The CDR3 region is CASSVEQGVTDTQYF. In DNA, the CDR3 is TGTGCCAGCAGCGTTGAACAGGGGGTCACAGATACGCAGTATTTT.